These 9 T cell receptor beta chains were sequenced from one sample in a study of blood T cell repertoires in COVID-19. Data came from immunoSEQ multiplex PCR; TCRdb stores just in-frame clones and leaves some out. The sample lists tens of thousands of clones; 88% were seen once. What was sequenced was peripheral blood. These receptor sequences come from a woman at least 80 years old with active COVID-19.

This clone was counted ten times or more. V usage is TRBV28 and J usage is TRBJ2-7; 7 nucleotides line up with TRBD1. V was pared by 8 bases and J by 6 bases, with 16 bases of the junction left unmatched. Germline V gene lookup returns CDR1 MDHEN and CDR2 SYDVKM. The CDR3 length is 15 residues. The CDR3 DNA sequence: TGTGCCAGCCCCCCCCACCGACAGGGAAGTGGCGAGCAGTACTTC. This gives the protein CASPPHRQGSGEQYF.

The rearrangement uses TRBV2 and TRBJ2-1, with D uncertain. The CDR3 contains 15 residues. CDR1 is SNHLY and CDR2 is FYNNEI in the germline V gene. The germline V and J ends were trimmed by 6 bases and 0 bases, with 12 bases remaining between them. Here the CDR3 reads CASRDSYSSYNEQFF. CDR3 DNA: TGTGCCAGCAGAGATAGTTATAGCTCCTACAATGAGCAGTTCTTC.

The rearrangement links TRBV4-2 to TRBJ2-7; weak D call: TRBD2 (6 bases). V lost 2 bases and J 2 bases, leaving 13 bases between the germline ends. CDR3 length equals 15 residues. Germline CDR1 and CDR2: LGHNA and YNFKEQ. Here the CDR3 reads CASSQYSSAPYEQYF. The CDR3 DNA follows: TGTGCCAGCAGCCAATACTCTAGCGCTCCCTACGAGCAGTACTTC.

The chain employs TRBV5-6 and TRBJ1-2, with D possibly being TRBD1 (6 bases). The CDR3 sequence is 14 residues long. The V gene lost 2 bases and the J gene lost 2 bases, with 10 bases spanning the gap. Germline assignment: CDR1 SGHDT and CDR2 YYEEEE. CDR3 DNA sequence: TGTGCCAGCAGCTTCCGAGACAGGAACTATGGCTACACCTTC. Translating gives CASSFRDRNYGYTF.

V gene TRBV7-3 combines with J gene TRBJ2-3; a weak D match, TRBD1 (5 bases). Trimming removed 2 bases at V and 6 bases at J, with 15 bases between. CDR1 is SGHTA, CDR2 FQGTGA, per germline. The CDR3 has 15 residues. CDR3 sequence: CASSLVVGPRDTQYF. Here the CDR3 DNA reads TGTGCCAGCAGCTTAGTCGTGGGGCCACGGGATACGCAGTATTTT.

This chain connects TRBV7-9 to TRBJ1-5; no clear D gene. The V end lost 2 bases, the J end lost 4 bases, and 6 bases lay between the germline ends. The CDR3 extends over 13 amino acids. The germline V gene encodes CDR1 SEHNR and CDR2 FQNEAQ (reference sequence). The CDR3 spells CASSLWENQPQHF. The CDR3 nucleotides read TGTGCCAGCAGCTTATGGGAGAATCAGCCCCAGCATTTT. The full variable domain, in which reference TRBV7-9 and TRBJ1-5 provide the parts outside the CDR3, is DTGVSQNPRHKITKRGQNVTFRCDPISEHNRLYWYRQTLGQGPEFLTYFQNEAQLEKSRLLSDRFSAERPKGSFSTLEIQRTEQGDSAMYLCASSLWENQPQHFGDGTRLSIL.

The chain is built from TRBV6-2 or TRBV6-3 and TRBJ1-1; 9 bases are a match to TRBD1. Trimming removed 4 bases from V and 4 bases from J; junction bases left unmatched: 4. CDR1 MNHEY and CDR2 SVGEGT come from the germline V gene. The CDR3 is 14 amino acids. DNA for the CDR3: TGTGCCAGCAGTTTCACAGGGGGCACCACTGAAGCTTTCTTT. Its protein is CASSFTGGTTEAFF.

The genes are TRBV19 and TRBJ2-7, with TRBD2 matching 11 bases. The length of the CDR3 is 14 residues. V was pared by 3 bases and J by 2 bases, with 0 bases of the junction left unmatched. Germline V gene sequence: CDR1 LNHDA, CDR2 SQIVND (reference sequence). In DNA, the CDR3 is TGTGCCAGTAGTATGACTAGCGGGACCTACGAGCAGTACTTC. Its translation: CASSMTSGTYEQYF.

The chain couples TRBV7-2 to TRBJ2-7, with 10 bases identical to TRBD2. The trim removed 5 bases at V and 4 bases at J, leaving 8 bases unmatched. Germline V gene data show CDR1 as SGHTA and CDR2 as FQGNSA. CDR3 size: 15 residues. CDR3: CASSRPSGSPYEQYF. The CDR3 nucleotides are TGTGCCAGCAGCAGACCTAGCGGGAGTCCGTACGAGCAGTACTTC.